The 22 T cell receptor beta chains given below trace back to one sample, sequenced in a study of CD8 T cells in Susac syndrome. Random hexamers served to reverse transcribe roughly 0.5 to 1 ug RNA. TCRdb re-called the immunoSEQ multiplex PCR reads through MiXCR, storing one row per CDR3 protein. The sample has 100,000 to 150,000 distinct CDR3 sequences; nearly 95% are singletons. What was sequenced was CD4+ T cells from PBMCs. These receptors came from a human donor in good health.

The chain links TRBV25-1 to TRBJ2-7, with D possibly being TRBD1 (5 bases). Trimming shortened V by 4 bases and J by 4 bases, and 11 bases separated the two germline ends. CDR1 and CDR2 (germline): MGHDK, SYGVNS. The CDR3 is made up of 13 amino acids. In nucleotides, the CDR3 is TGTGCCAGCAGTGTGTCAGGGTCGTACGAGCAGTACTTC. Translation: CASSVSGSYEQYF.

The rearrangement links TRBV15 to TRBJ2-7; D ambiguous. The germline V and J ends were trimmed by 0 bases and 3 bases, with 6 bases remaining between them. Germline V CDR1 and CDR2: LNHNV, YYDKDF (reference sequence). This CDR3 has 13 residues. DNA of the CDR3: TGTGCCACCAGCAGAGAGAGAAACTACGAGCAGTACTTC. Amino acids: CATSRERNYEQYF.

V is TRBV24-1 and J is TRBJ1-1; D possibly corresponds to TRBD1 (6 bases). The length of the CDR3 is 13 residues. The germline V and J ends were trimmed by 2 bases and 6 bases, with 9 bases remaining between them. CDR1 and CDR2 (germline): KGHDR, SFDVKD. Here the CDR3 reads CATSDSDSPEAFF. CDR3 DNA: TGTGCCACCAGTGATTCGGACAGCCCTGAAGCTTTCTTT.

The rearrangement joins TRBV7-9 to TRBJ1-1; no clear D. The germline gives CDR1 SEHNR, CDR2 FQNEAQ (reference sequence). Trimming removed 2 bases at V and 3 bases at J, with 4 bases between. This CDR3 comprises 12 residues. In nucleotides, the CDR3 is TGTGCCAGCAGCTTAACGGACACTGAAGCTTTCTTT. This encodes CASSLTDTEAFF.

This chain uses TRBV9 with TRBJ2-5, with D uncertain. Germline loops: CDR1 SGDLS, CDR2 YYNGEE. V was pared by 0 bases and J by 1 base, with 7 bases between. The CDR3 totals 14 residues. DNA of the CDR3: TGTGCCAGCAGCGTAGCTGGAGCCCAAGAGACCCAGTACTTC. Residues: CASSVAGAQETQYF.

The V gene is TRBV18, the J gene TRBJ1-4; D is unresolved. V was cut by 1 base and J by 5 bases, with 11 bases left in between. The germline V gene has CDR1 KGHSH and CDR2 LQKENI. This CDR3 has 15 residues. In DNA, the CDR3 is TGTGCCAGCTCACCACGCCCTCGCGGGAATGAAAAACTGTTTTTT. It translates to CASSPRPRGNEKLFF.

The chain joins TRBV19 to TRBJ1-5; 11 bases agree with TRBD1. J lost 1 base, V lost 9 bases, and 8 bases had no gene match. The CDR3 spans 16 residues. Germline V gene sequence: CDR1 LNHDA, CDR2 SQIVND (reference sequence). CDR3 residues: CASRTGGFGSNQPQHF. Written as DNA, the CDR3 is TGTGCCAGCCGGACAGGGGGCTTCGGGAGCAATCAGCCCCAGCATTTT.

This chain links TRBV10-3 with TRBJ1-1; D is uncertain. The CDR3 runs 13 residues. V lost 6 bases, J lost 1 base, and 9 bases lay in between. In germline, CDR1 is ENHRY, CDR2 SYGVKD. CDR3 DNA: TGTGCCATCAGAGGAACAGAGAACACTGAAGCTTTCTTT. It yields the protein CAIRGTENTEAFF.

The rearrangement joins TRBV29-1 to TRBJ2-4; TRBD2 aligns across 13 bases. CDR3 size: 14 residues. Germline trimming cut 5 bases from V and 7 bases from J; bases unmatched to any gene: 5. The germline V gene encodes CDR1 SQVTM and CDR2 ANQGSEA. The CDR3 reads CSVTRLAGGNIQYF. DNA of the CDR3: TGCAGCGTTACCCGACTAGCGGGAGGTAACATTCAGTACTTC. The entire variable domain, with the rest obtained from reference TRBV29-1 and TRBJ2-4, is as follows: SAVISQKPSRDICQRGTSLTIQCQVDSQVTMMFWYRQQPGQSLTLIATANQGSEATYESGFVIDKFPISRPNLTFSTLTVSNMSPEDSSIYLCSVTRLAGGNIQYFGAGTRLSVL.

V gene TRBV2 combines with J gene TRBJ2-7, with D possibly being TRBD2 (6 bases). CDR3 length: 13 residues. CDR1 is SNHLY, CDR2 FYNNEI, per germline. Trimming took 5 bases from V and 3 from J, leaving 11 bases between them. In DNA form, the CDR3 reads TGTGCCAGCAGTAAGCGGGCTTACTACGAGCAGTACTTC. It specifies CASSKRAYYEQYF.

CDR3 sequence (DNA): TGTGCCAGCAGCTCCCGGACAGGGAGGAACACCGGGGAGCTGTTTTTT. It encodes CASSSRTGRNTGELFF. The V and J genes are TRBV7-9 and TRBJ2-2; 8 positions match TRBD1. The CDR3 is 16 residues long. Per the germline V gene, CDR1 is SEHNR and CDR2 is FQNEAQ (reference sequence). V shed 4 bases, J shed 1 base, and the junction held 5 bases outside the gene matches.

The chain links TRBV20-1 to TRBJ2-2, with D tentatively TRBD2 (5 bases). V lost 6 bases and J lost 2, with 16 bases in between. Germline lookup yields CDR1 DFQATT and CDR2 SNEGSKA (reference sequence). This CDR3 region has 15 residues. CDR3 region: CSARGPAENTGELFF. The CDR3 DNA reads as TGCAGTGCCCGAGGTCCAGCGGAAAACACCGGGGAGCTGTTTTTT.

The chain combines TRBV3-1 with TRBJ2-3, with D maybe TRBD1 (6 bases). From germline, CDR1 is LGHDT and CDR2 YNNKEL (reference sequence). V shed 4 bases and J shed 0 bases, with 11 bases lying between them. This CDR3 spans 15 amino acids. The CDR3 nucleotides are TGTGCCAGCAGCCCGACAGGCCCTAGCACAGATACGCAGTATTTT. This encodes CASSPTGPSTDTQYF.

The chain has TRBV12-5 and TRBJ1-1; D is ambiguous. The V and J ends lost 3 bases and 0 bases respectively, with 5 bases between them. The CDR3 spans 13 residues. Germline values: CDR1 LGHNT, CDR2 FRNRAP. Here the CDR3 DNA reads TGTGCTAGTGGTTTAGACCTGAACACTGAAGCTTTCTTT. As protein: CASGLDLNTEAFF.

This chain joins TRBV12-3 or TRBV12-4 and TRBJ2-7; 14 bases match TRBD2. The CDR3 has 15 residues. After removal of 6 bases from V and 2 bases from J, the junction contained 3 bases not matched to a gene. This CDR3 reads CASSSGLAGAYEQYF. The CDR3 DNA reads TGTGCCAGCAGCTCGGGACTAGCGGGAGCCTACGAGCAGTACTTC.

The V call is TRBV6-5, the J call TRBJ2-5; the D gene could be TRBD1 or TRBD2 (6 bases each). The CDR3 spans 12 residues. V gave up 8 bases and J gave up 7 bases, with 14 bases separating them. The germline gives CDR1 MNHEY, CDR2 SVGAGI. As DNA, the CDR3 is TGTGCCAGCGGAGGGGGATCCGGGACCCAGTACTTC. This gives the protein CASGGGSGTQYF.

V is TRBV5-1 and J is TRBJ2-3; no clear D gene. The CDR3 runs 14 residues. Trimming shortened V by 0 bases and J by 4 bases, and 9 bases separated the two germline ends. From germline, CDR1 is SGHRS and CDR2 YFSETQ. The DNA of the CDR3 is TGCGCCAGCAGCTTGGTACCGCCGCCAGATACGCAGTATTTT. Translating it yields CASSLVPPPDTQYF.

V and J are TRBV29-1 and TRBJ2-3; the D is unclear. Germline V CDR1 and CDR2: SQVTM, ANQGSEA. Deletions cut 4 bases from V and 2 bases from J, with 10 bases between. This CDR3 comprises 13 residues. DNA of the CDR3: TGCAGCGTTGTGTCCGACTCCACAGATACGCAGTATTTT. It codes for CSVVSDSTDTQYF.

CDR3 sequence (DNA): TGCAGTGCTAGTATCTCTGCCTCCTCGGGAGCTTTCTTT. Protein sequence: CSASISASSGAFF. This rearrangement joins TRBV20-1 to TRBJ1-1; the D is unclear. This CDR3 spans 13 amino acids. V was cut by 3 bases and J by 10 bases, with 18 bases left in between. Germline-derived CDR1 and CDR2 are DFQATT and SNEGSKA (reference sequence).

The chain is built from TRBV5-4 and TRBJ1-5; D is unclear. This CDR3 region has 12 residues. Germline CDR1 and CDR2: SGHNT and YYREEE (reference sequence). Trimming pared 0 bases from V and 5 bases from J, leaving 3 bases between. The CDR3 spells CASSLADQPQHF. The CDR3 nucleotides read TGTGCCAGCAGCTTGGCAGATCAGCCCCAGCATTTT.

The J gene is TRBJ1-5, the V gene TRBV7-2; a possible D gene is TRBD1 (5 bases). The CDR3 is 16 residues long. V was shortened by 0 bases and J by 0 bases, with 9 bases between the two germline ends. Germline-derived CDR1 and CDR2 are SGHTA and FQGNSA. This CDR3 is CASSLAGGYSNQPQHF. The CDR3 nucleotides are TGTGCCAGCAGCTTAGCCGGGGGATATAGCAATCAGCCCCAGCATTTT. The full variable domain, rest sourced from reference TRBV7-2 and TRBJ1-5, is GAGVSQSPSNKVTEKGKDVELRCDPISGHTALYWYRQSLGQGLEFLIYFQGNSAPDKSGLPSDRFSAERTGGSVSTLTIQRTQQEDSAVYLCASSLAGGYSNQPQHFGDGTRLSIL.

The chain couples TRBV12-3 or TRBV12-4 to TRBJ2-7; perhaps TRBD2 as D (5 bases). This CDR3 spans 13 amino acids. V gave up 9 bases and J gave up 7 bases, with 19 bases separating them. The CDR3 nucleotides read TGTGCCAGTCGGGTCCAACCGACGGGGGAGCAGTACTTC. Its protein product is CASRVQPTGEQYF.